Below, 25 T cell receptor beta chains from the same sample are listed, as sequenced in a study of cytomegalovirus exposure and HLA in healthy donors. In the PCR, 60 Vbeta and 13 Jbeta primers were used. The assay was immunoSEQ multiplex PCR, and TCRdb's table has in-frame clones only and misses some. The data contain under 200,000 clones, around 75% of them singletons. Sequenced material: PBMCs. The receptors were gathered from a man aged 18 to 30 in good health and CMV-seronegative.

J is TRBJ1-5 and V is TRBV6-5, with 8 bases fitting TRBD1. With V trimmed by 2 bases and J by 4 bases, 4 bases remained unmatched. This CDR3 is built from 15 residues. Germline CDR1 and CDR2: MNHEY and SVGAGI. The CDR3 nucleotides read TGTGCCAGCAGTTACGGCACAGGGGGTAATCAGCCCCAGCATTTT. Protein: CASSYGTGGNQPQHF.

V is TRBV4-3 and J is TRBJ2-7; a weak D match, TRBD2 (5 bases). Germline CDR1 reads LGHNA; CDR2 reads YSLEER. This CDR3 has 14 residues. V was cut by 1 base and J by 5 bases, with 12 bases left in between. The CDR3 protein is CASSQGDGNHEQYF. As DNA, the CDR3 is TGCGCCAGCAGCCAAGGAGACGGGAACCACGAGCAGTACTTC.

V and J are TRBV7-9 and TRBJ2-1; 14 positions agree with TRBD2. The CDR3 totals 13 residues. J gave up 9 bases and V 6 bases, and 1 base lay outside the gene matches. Per germline, CDR1 SEHNR and CDR2 FQNEAQ (reference sequence). The CDR3 bases are TGTGCCAGCAGGGGGACTAGCGGGAGTGAGCAGTTCTTC. It yields the protein CASRGTSGSEQFF.

The chain carries TRBV5-1 and TRBJ1-4, with a tentative D call TRBD1 (5 bases). V shed 0 bases and J shed 8 bases, with 14 bases lying between them. Germline values: CDR1 SGHRS, CDR2 YFSETQ. There are 15 residues in the CDR3. The CDR3, as DNA: TGCGCCAGCAGCTTGGTTGGGGGGTCACGAGAAAAACTGTTTTTT. Translation: CASSLVGGSREKLFF. The full variable domain, rest sourced from reference TRBV5-1 and TRBJ1-4, is KAGVTQTPRYLIKTRGQQVTLSCSPISGHRSVSWYQQTPGQGLQFLFEYFSETQRNKGNFPGRFSGRQFSNSRSEMNVSTLELGDSALYLCASSLVGGSREKLFFGSGTQLSVL.

The rearrangement joins TRBV7-2 to TRBJ1-5; 9 bases agree with TRBD1. Germline trimming cut 3 bases from V and 7 bases from J; bases unmatched to any gene: 7. The CDR3 spans 15 residues. The V gene's germline CDR1 is SGHTA and CDR2 FQGNSA. CDR3 DNA: TGTGCCAGCAGCTTGACAGGGGGACAGGGACAGCCCCAGCATTTT. It yields the protein CASSLTGGQGQPQHF.

This chain links TRBV5-1 with TRBJ2-1; D might be TRBD2 (5 bases). The V end lost 5 bases, the J end lost 4 bases, and 25 bases lay between the germline ends. Germline loops: CDR1 SGHRS, CDR2 YFSETQ. The CDR3 extends over 18 amino acids. The CDR3 DNA sequence: TGCGCCAGCAGTCCGACGGGCCGGGATGGGGTGTTGTACAATGAGCAGTTCTTC. This codes for CASSPTGRDGVLYNEQFF.

The chain carries TRBV13 and TRBJ2-2, with TRBD2 as a possible D gene (5 bases). CDR3 length: 13 residues. V lost 5 bases and J 10 bases, leaving 14 bases between the germline ends. Per germline, CDR1 PRHDT and CDR2 FYEKMQ (reference sequence). The CDR3 nucleotides are TGTGCCAGCAGCCCCCCCGGGGTGTTGGAGCTGTTTTTT. This gives the protein CASSPPGVLELFF.

This chain connects TRBV25-1 to TRBJ1-1; 9 bases map to TRBD1. CDR3 length equals 15 residues. From germline, CDR1 is MGHDK and CDR2 SYGVNS. The V gene end was trimmed by 0 bases and the J gene end by 4 bases; junction bases not matched to a gene: 3. This chain's CDR3 is CASSEYRTGATEAFF. For the CDR3, the DNA is TGTGCCAGCAGTGAATATCGGACAGGGGCCACTGAAGCTTTCTTT.

The V gene is TRBV5-4, the J gene TRBJ2-7, with 9 bases aligning to TRBD1. CDR1 is SGHNT, CDR2 YYREEE, per germline (reference sequence). This CDR3 has 16 residues. After removal of 4 bases from V and 1 base from J, the junction contained 9 bases not matched to a gene. This CDR3 reads CASSPQGQGGSYEQYF. In DNA form, the CDR3 reads TGTGCCAGCAGCCCCCAGGGACAGGGAGGGTCCTACGAGCAGTACTTC.

Here the CDR3 reads CASSPPDRGPSATNEKLFF. For the CDR3, the DNA is TGCGCCAGCAGCCCGCCGGACAGGGGGCCTTCCGCAACTAATGAAAAACTGTTTTTT. This chain connects TRBV5-1 to TRBJ1-4, with 11 bases identical to TRBD1. The CDR3 is 19 amino acids. Germline V gene sequence: CDR1 SGHRS, CDR2 YFSETQ. The V segment lost 4 bases and the J segment 0 bases; nucleotides outside the gene matches: 11.

V is TRBV5-4 and J is TRBJ2-3; 8 nucleotides agree with TRBD2. From germline, CDR1 is SGHNT and CDR2 YYREEE (reference sequence). After removal of 4 bases from V and 5 bases from J, the junction contained 6 bases not matched to a gene. The CDR3 loop spans 14 amino acids. As DNA, the CDR3 is TGTGCCAGCAGCAGCGGGAGCCCGGGAGATACGCAGTATTTT. This encodes CASSSGSPGDTQYF.

The V call is TRBV18, the J call TRBJ2-1, with 13 bases fitting TRBD2. Germline loops: CDR1 KGHSH, CDR2 LQKENI. V was pared by 5 bases and J by 4 bases, with 5 bases of the junction left unmatched. The CDR3 extends over 16 amino acids. CDR3 nucleotide sequence: TGTGCCAGCTCAACTAGCGGGAGGGCCACGTACAATGAGCAGTTCTTC. Its translation is CASSTSGRATYNEQFF.

The chain carries TRBV27 and TRBJ1-4; 7 bases are a match to TRBD1. The J segment lost 5 bases and the V segment lost 4 bases, leaving 13 bases of the junction unmatched. This CDR3 has 17 residues. Germline CDR1 and CDR2: MNHEY and SMNVEV (reference sequence). CDR3 region: CASSSGWGQLENEKLFF. The CDR3 coding sequence is TGTGCCAGCAGTTCGGGGTGGGGACAGCTCGAAAATGAAAAACTGTTTTTT.

The chain has TRBV5-1 and TRBJ1-3; D is ambiguous. V was clipped by 7 bases and J by 4 bases, with 6 bases between them. The CDR3 totals 11 residues. Germline-derived CDR1 and CDR2 are SGHRS and YFSETQ. CDR3 loop: CASRGGNTIYF. The CDR3 DNA reads TGCGCCAGCCGAGGGGGAAACACCATATATTTT. The variable domain in full, with the rest retrieved from reference TRBV5-1 and TRBJ1-3, is KAGVTQTPRYLIKTRGQQVTLSCSPISGHRSVSWYQQTPGQGLQFLFEYFSETQRNKGNFPGRFSGRQFSNSRSEMNVSTLELGDSALYLCASRGGNTIYFGEGSWLTVV.

This chain joins TRBV7-6 and TRBJ1-4; 9 bases map to TRBD1. The V gene's germline CDR1 is SGHVS and CDR2 FNYEAQ. V lost 6 bases, J lost 4 bases, and 6 bases stayed unmatched. CDR3 size: 15 residues. The CDR3: CASSFQGQGNEKLFF. In DNA, the CDR3 is TGTGCCAGCAGTTTTCAGGGACAGGGTAATGAAAAACTGTTTTTT.

The gene calls are TRBV25-1 and TRBJ1-1; a possible D gene is TRBD1 (6 bases). Trimming took 1 base from V and 10 from J, leaving 22 bases between them. This CDR3 is 16 amino acids long. CDR1 and CDR2 from the germline V gene are MGHDK and SYGVNS. The CDR3 sequence: CASSESGGGLLSVAFF. The CDR3 bases are TGTGCCAGCAGTGAATCTGGGGGCGGTCTTCTTTCGGTAGCTTTCTTT.

The V gene is TRBV21-1, the J gene TRBJ2-7; the table's TRBD1 call for D was not verified on the DNA. TRBV21-1 has pseudogene status. The CDR3 has 16 amino acids. This chain's CDR3 is CASSKKGGGQSYEQYF. In DNA form, the CDR3 reads TGTGCCAGCAGCAAGAAGGGTGGGGGACAGAGCTACGAGCAGTACTTC.

The V and J genes are TRBV10-1 and TRBJ2-7; D is perhaps TRBD1 (7 bases). The CDR3 is made up of 17 amino acids. The ends were cut back, 4 bases at V and 2 bases at J, with 21 bases in the middle. Germline assignment: CDR1 WNHNN and CDR2 SYGVQD (reference sequence). The CDR3: CASSGRGVDEGPYEQYF. The CDR3 DNA sequence: TGCGCCAGCAGTGGCAGGGGGGTGGACGAAGGACCCTACGAGCAGTACTTC.

The chain recombines TRBV7-2 with TRBJ2-4; no definite D call. Trimming took off 4 bases at V and 4 bases at J, with 2 bases between the two ends. From germline, CDR1 is SGHTA and CDR2 FQGNSA. This CDR3 spans 11 amino acids. The CDR3 sequence: CASSSKNIQYF. The CDR3 DNA reads as TGTGCCAGCAGCTCAAAAAACATTCAGTACTTC.

This clone occurred once. This CDR3 reads CASSYSRQNTEAFF. The CDR3 coding sequence is TGTGCCAGCAGTTACTCGAGGCAGAACACTGAAGCTTTCTTT. The rearrangement links TRBV6-6 to TRBJ1-1; D remains unclear. CDR3 length: 14 residues. Per the germline V gene, CDR1 is MNHNY and CDR2 is SVGAGI (reference sequence). V was clipped by 0 bases and J by 1 base, with 6 bases between them.

This chain uses TRBV9 with TRBJ2-2; a weak D match, TRBD2 (6 bases). Germline V gene sequence: CDR1 SGDLS, CDR2 YYNGEE. V dropped 2 bases and J dropped 6 bases, with 23 bases sitting between them. This CDR3 contains 18 residues. CDR3 residues: CASSVNGGTFLQPGELFF. The CDR3 nucleotides are TGTGCCAGCAGCGTTAACGGCGGGACTTTCCTGCAACCCGGGGAGCTGTTTTTT.

The chain employs TRBV6-5 and TRBJ2-5; TRBD1 aligns across 7 bases. The CDR3 length is 14 residues. CDR1 MNHEY and CDR2 SVGAGI come from the germline V gene. Trimming cost V 4 bases and J 5 bases; bases outside gene matches: 7. The CDR3 sequence: CASSSLGRGETQYF. The CDR3, as DNA: TGTGCCAGCAGTTCCCTTGGCAGGGGGGAGACCCAGTACTTC.

V usage is TRBV18 and J usage is TRBJ1-3; perhaps TRBD1 as D (6 bases). Between the trimmed V and J ends, which lost 6 bases and 0 bases, there was a span of 12 bases. Germline CDR1 is KGHSH and CDR2 is LQKENI. The length of the CDR3 is 15 residues. The CDR3 sequence: CASSQGQPSGNTIYF. For the CDR3, the DNA is TGTGCCAGCTCCCAGGGACAACCCTCTGGAAACACCATATATTTT.

This rearrangement joins TRBV5-1 to TRBJ2-5, with 10 bases aligning to TRBD2. CDR1 and CDR2 (germline): SGHRS, YFSETQ. Losses at the gene ends were 5 bases for V and 2 bases for J; bases not matched to a gene: 9. This CDR3 has 16 amino acids. As DNA, the CDR3 is TGCGCCAGCAGGGAAGGAGCGGGAGGGTCTCAAGAGACCCAGTACTTC. This encodes CASREGAGGSQETQYF.

V is TRBV4-1 and J is TRBJ2-7, with D unclear. This CDR3 region has 15 residues. The V gene lost 4 bases and the J gene lost 2 bases, with 15 bases spanning the gap. Germline assignment: CDR1 MGHRA and CDR2 YSYEKL. CDR3 sequence (DNA): TGCGCCAGCAGCCCTGGGCCGGTATCGGCCTACGAGCAGTACTTC. This gives the protein CASSPGPVSAYEQYF.